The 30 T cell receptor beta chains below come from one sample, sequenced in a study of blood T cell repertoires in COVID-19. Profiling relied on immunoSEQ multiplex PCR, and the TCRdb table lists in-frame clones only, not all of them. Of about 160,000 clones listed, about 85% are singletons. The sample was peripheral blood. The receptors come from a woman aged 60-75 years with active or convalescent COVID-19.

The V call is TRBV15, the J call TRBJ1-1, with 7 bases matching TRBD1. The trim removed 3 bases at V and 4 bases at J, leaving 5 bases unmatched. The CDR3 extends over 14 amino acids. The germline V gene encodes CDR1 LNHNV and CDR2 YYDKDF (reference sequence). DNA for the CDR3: TGTGCCACCAGCAGGGACCCAGGGGGCACTGAAGCTTTCTTT. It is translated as CATSRDPGGTEAFF.

The CDR3 coding sequence is TGTGCCAGCAGCCATTGGGGACAGGGAGGCTATGGCTACACCTTC. Encoded protein: CASSHWGQGGYGYTF. The rearrangement uses TRBV3-1 (or the pseudogene TRBV3-2) and TRBJ1-2, with TRBD1 matching 9 bases. Losses at the gene ends were 3 bases for V and 4 bases for J; bases not matched to a gene: 6. Looked up from germline, CDR1 is LGHDT and CDR2 is YNNKEL (reference sequence). The CDR3 sequence is 15 residues long.

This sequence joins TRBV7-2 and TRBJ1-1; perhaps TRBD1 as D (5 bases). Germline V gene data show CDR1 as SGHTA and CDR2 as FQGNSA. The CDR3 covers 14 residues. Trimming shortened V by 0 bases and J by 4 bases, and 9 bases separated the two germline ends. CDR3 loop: CASSLARASTEAFF. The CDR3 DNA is TGTGCCAGCAGCTTAGCCAGGGCTTCCACTGAAGCTTTCTTT.

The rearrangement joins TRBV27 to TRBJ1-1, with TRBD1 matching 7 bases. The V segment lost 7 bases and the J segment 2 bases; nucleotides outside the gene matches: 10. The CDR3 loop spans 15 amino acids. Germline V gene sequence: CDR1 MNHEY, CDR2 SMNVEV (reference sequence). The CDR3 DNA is TGTGCCAGCACCCAGGGGACAGTTCCTAACACTGAAGCTTTCTTT. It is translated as CASTQGTVPNTEAFF.

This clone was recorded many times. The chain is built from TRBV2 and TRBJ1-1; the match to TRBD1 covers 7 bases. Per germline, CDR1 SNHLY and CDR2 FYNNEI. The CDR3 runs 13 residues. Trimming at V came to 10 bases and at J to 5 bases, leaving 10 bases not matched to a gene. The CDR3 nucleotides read TGTGCCACCCGACAGGGCGGTTGGACTGAAGCTTTCTTT. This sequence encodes CATRQGGWTEAFF.

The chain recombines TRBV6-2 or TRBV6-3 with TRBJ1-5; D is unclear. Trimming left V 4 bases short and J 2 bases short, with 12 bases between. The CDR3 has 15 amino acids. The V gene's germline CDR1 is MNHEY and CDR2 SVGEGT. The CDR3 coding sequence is TGTGCCAGCAGTTGGGCTGGGTTCCGCAATCAGCCCCAGCATTTT. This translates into CASSWAGFRNQPQHF.

The CDR3 sequence: CASTIVDSPNSPLHF. The CDR3 nucleotides are TGTGCCAGCACTATAGTGGACAGTCCCAATTCACCCCTCCACTTT. The chain carries TRBV6-5 and TRBJ1-6; maybe TRBD1 (6 bases). Germline V gene lookup returns CDR1 MNHEY and CDR2 SVGAGI. Between the trimmed V and J ends, which lost 7 bases and 7 bases, there was a span of 17 bases. CDR3 length: 15 residues.

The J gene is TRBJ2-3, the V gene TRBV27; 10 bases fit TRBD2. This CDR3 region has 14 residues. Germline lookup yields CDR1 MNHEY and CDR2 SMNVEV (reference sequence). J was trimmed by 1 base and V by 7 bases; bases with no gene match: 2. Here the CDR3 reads CASNLAGGTDTQYF. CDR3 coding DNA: TGTGCCAGCAACCTAGCGGGGGGCACAGATACGCAGTATTTT.

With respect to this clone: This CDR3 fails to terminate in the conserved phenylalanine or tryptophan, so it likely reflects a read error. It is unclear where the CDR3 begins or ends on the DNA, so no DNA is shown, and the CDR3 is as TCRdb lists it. The CDR3: CSVEEGQTGPLSGTFL. The V call is TRBV29-1, the J call TRBJ1-1; the listed D gene, TRBD1, was not tested against the DNA. Inclusive of both ends, the CDR3 amounts to 16 amino acids. Germline CDR1 SQVTM, CDR2 ANQGSEA.

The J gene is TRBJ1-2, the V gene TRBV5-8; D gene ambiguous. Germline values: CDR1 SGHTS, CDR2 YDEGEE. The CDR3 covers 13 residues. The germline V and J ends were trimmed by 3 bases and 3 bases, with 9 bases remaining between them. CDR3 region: CASSWISDYGYTF. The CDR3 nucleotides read TGTGCCAGCAGCTGGATAAGCGACTATGGCTACACCTTC.

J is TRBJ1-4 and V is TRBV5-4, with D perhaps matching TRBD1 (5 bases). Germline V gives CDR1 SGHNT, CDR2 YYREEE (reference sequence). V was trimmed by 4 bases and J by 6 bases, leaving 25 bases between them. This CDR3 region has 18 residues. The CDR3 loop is CASSLPPQVSFAYEKLFF. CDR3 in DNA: TGTGCCAGCAGCCTCCCCCCACAGGTAAGCTTCGCTTATGAAAAACTGTTTTTT.

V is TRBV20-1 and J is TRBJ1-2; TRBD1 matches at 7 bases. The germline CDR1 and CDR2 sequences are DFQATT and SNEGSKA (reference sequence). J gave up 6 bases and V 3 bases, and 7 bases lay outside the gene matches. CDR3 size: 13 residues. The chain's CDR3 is CSASPQQGNGYTF. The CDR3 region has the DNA TGCAGTGCTAGTCCTCAACAGGGGAATGGCTACACCTTC.

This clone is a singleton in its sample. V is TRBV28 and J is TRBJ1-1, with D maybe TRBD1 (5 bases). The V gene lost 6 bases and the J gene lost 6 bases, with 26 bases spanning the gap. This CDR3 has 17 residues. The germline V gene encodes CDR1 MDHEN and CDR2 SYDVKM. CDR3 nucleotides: TGTGCCAGCAGCTACAGTCCCGCCCCTCAGGACATTTCTGAAGCTTTCTTT. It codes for CASSYSPAPQDISEAFF.

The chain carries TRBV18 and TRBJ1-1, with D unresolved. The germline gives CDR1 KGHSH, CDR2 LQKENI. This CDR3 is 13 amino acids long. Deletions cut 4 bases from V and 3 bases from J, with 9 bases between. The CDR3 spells CASSLNEDTEAFF. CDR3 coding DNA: TGTGCCAGCTCACTGAATGAGGACACTGAAGCTTTCTTT.

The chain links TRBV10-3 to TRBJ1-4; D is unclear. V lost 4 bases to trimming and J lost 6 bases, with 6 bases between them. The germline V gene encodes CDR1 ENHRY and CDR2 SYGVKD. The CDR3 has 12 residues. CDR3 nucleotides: TGTGCCATCAGTGCCGAGGATGAAAAACTGTTTTTT. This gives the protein CAISAEDEKLFF.

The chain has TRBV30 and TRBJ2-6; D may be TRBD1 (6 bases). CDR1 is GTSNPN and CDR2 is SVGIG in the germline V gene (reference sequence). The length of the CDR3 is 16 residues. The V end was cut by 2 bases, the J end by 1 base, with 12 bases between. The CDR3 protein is CAWSTFRGSGANVLTF. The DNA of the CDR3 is TGTGCCTGGAGTACATTCAGGGGATCTGGGGCCAACGTCCTGACTTTC.

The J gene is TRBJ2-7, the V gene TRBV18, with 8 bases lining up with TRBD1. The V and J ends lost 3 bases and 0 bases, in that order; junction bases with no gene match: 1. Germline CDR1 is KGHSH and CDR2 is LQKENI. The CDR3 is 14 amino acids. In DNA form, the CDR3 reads TGTGCCAGCTCACCGACAGGGGCCTCCTACGAGCAGTACTTC. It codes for CASSPTGASYEQYF.

This CDR3 reads CAGGRGARGNIQYF. The DNA for the CDR3 is TGTGCCGGGGGTCGTGGGGCGCGGGGAAACATTCAGTACTTC. The chain employs TRBV5-8 and TRBJ2-4, with D possibly TRBD2 on 6 matching bases. Germline loops: CDR1 SGHTS, CDR2 YDEGEE. The CDR3 length is 14 residues. V dropped 10 bases and J dropped 6 bases, with 20 bases sitting between them. Full variable domain (remainder filled in from reference TRBV5-8 and TRBJ2-4): EAGVTQSPTHLIKTRGQQATLRCSPISGHTSVYWYQQALGLGLQFLLWYDEGEERNRGNFPPRFSGRQFPNYSSELNVNALELEDSALYLCAGGRGARGNIQYFGAGTRLSVL.

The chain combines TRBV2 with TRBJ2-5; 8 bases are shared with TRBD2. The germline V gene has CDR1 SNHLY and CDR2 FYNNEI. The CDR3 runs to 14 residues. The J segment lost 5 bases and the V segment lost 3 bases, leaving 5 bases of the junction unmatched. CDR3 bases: TGTGCCAGCAGTGATCGGGGGGGCTTGGAGACCCAGTACTTC. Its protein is CASSDRGGLETQYF. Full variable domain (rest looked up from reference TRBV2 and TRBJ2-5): EPEVTQTPSHQVTQMGQEVILRCVPISNHLYFYWYRQILGQKVEFLVSFYNNEISEKSEIFDDQFSVERPDGSNFTLKIRSTKLEDSAMYFCASSDRGGLETQYFGPGTRLLVL.

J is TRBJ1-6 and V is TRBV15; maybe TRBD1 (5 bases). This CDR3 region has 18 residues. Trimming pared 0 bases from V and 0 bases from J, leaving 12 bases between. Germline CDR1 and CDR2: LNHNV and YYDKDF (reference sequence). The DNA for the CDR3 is TGTGCCACCAGCAGAGAAGTCCGAAGGGGCTCCTATAATTCACCCCTCCACTTT. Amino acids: CATSREVRRGSYNSPLHF. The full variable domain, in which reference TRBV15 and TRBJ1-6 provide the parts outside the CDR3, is DAMVIQNPRYQVTQFGKPVTLSCSQTLNHNVMYWYQQKSSQAPKLLFHYYDKDFNNEADTPDNFQSRRPNTSFCFLDIRSPGLGDTAMYLCATSREVRRGSYNSPLHFGNGTRLTVT.

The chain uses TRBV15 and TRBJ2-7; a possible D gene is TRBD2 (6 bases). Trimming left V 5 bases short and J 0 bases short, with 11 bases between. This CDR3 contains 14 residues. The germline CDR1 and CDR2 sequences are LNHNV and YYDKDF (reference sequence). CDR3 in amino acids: CATSLGGGSYEQYF. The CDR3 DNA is TGTGCCACCAGCCTTGGGGGAGGCTCCTACGAGCAGTACTTC. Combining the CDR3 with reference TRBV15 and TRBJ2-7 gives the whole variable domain DAMVIQNPRYQVTQFGKPVTLSCSQTLNHNVMYWYQQKSSQAPKLLFHYYDKDFNNEADTPDNFQSRRPNTSFCFLDIRSPGLGDTAMYLCATSLGGGSYEQYFGPGTRLTVT.

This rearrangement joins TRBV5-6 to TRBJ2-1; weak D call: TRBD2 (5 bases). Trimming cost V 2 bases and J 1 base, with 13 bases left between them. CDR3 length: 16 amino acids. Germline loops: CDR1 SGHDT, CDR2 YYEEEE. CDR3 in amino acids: CASSLYGAASYNEQFF. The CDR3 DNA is TGTGCCAGCAGCTTATACGGAGCGGCATCCTACAATGAGCAGTTCTTC. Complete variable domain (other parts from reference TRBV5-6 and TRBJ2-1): DAGVTQSPTHLIKTRGQQVTLRCSPKSGHDTVSWYQQALGQGPQFIFQYYEEEERQRGNFPDRFSGHQFPNYSSELNVNALLLGDSALYLCASSLYGAASYNEQFFGPGTRLTVL.

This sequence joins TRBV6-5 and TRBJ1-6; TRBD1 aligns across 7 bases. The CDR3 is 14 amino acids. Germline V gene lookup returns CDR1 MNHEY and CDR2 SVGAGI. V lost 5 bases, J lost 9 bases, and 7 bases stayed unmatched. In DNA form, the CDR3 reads TGTGCCAGCAGTCGTAGACAGGGTACTTCACCCCTCCACTTT. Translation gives CASSRRQGTSPLHF.

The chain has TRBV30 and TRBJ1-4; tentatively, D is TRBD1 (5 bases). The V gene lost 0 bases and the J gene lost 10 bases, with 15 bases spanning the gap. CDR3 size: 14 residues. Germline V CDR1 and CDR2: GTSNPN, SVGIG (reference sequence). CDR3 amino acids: CAWSVGVVPGKLFF. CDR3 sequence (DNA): TGTGCCTGGAGTGTAGGGGTCGTCCCCGGAAAACTGTTTTTT.

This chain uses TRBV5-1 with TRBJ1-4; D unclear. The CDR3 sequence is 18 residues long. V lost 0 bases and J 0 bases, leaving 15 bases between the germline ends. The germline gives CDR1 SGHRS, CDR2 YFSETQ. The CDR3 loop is CASSLVWSDPSTNEKLFF. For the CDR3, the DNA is TGCGCCAGCAGCTTGGTTTGGAGCGACCCTTCAACTAATGAAAAACTGTTTTTT.

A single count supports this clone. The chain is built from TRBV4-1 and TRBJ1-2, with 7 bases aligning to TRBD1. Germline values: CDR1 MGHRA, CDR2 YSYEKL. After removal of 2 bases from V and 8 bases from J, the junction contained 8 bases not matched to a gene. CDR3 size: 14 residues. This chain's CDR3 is CASSQPTGILGYTF. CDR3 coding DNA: TGCGCCAGCAGCCAACCGACAGGGATCTTAGGCTACACCTTC.

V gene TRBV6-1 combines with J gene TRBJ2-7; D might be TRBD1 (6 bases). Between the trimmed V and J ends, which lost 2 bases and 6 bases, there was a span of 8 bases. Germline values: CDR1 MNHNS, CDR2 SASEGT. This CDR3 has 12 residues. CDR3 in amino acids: CASSEIGGEQYF. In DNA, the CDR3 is TGTGCCAGCAGTGAAATAGGGGGCGAGCAGTACTTC.

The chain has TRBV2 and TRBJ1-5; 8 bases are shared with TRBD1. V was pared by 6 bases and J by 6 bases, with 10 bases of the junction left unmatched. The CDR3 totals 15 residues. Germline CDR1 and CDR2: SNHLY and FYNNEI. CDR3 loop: CASRPQGQVGQPQHF. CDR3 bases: TGTGCCAGCAGGCCGCAGGGACAGGTGGGTCAGCCCCAGCATTTT.

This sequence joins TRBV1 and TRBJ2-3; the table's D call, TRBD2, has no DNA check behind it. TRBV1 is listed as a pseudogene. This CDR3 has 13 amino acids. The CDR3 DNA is TGCACCAGCAGCCAAGATCTCGCAGATACGCAGTATTTT. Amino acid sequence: CTSSQDLADTQYF.

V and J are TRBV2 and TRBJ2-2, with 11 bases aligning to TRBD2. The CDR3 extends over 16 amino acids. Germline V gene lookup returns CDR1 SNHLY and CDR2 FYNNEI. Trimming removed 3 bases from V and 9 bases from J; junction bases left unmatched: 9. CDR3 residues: CASSETLAGGPRELFF. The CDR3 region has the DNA TGTGCCAGCAGTGAGACCCTAGCGGGGGGACCGAGGGAGCTGTTTTTT. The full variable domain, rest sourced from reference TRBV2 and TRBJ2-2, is EPEVTQTPSHQVTQMGQEVILRCVPISNHLYFYWYRQILGQKVEFLVSFYNNEISEKSEIFDDQFSVERPDGSNFTLKIRSTKLEDSAMYFCASSETLAGGPRELFFGEGSRLTVL.